These T cell receptor beta chains were read from a single sample in a study of blood T cell repertoires in COVID-19. Sequencing was performed with immunoSEQ multiplex PCR; in TCRdb, only in-frame clones are kept and a portion is missing. The table shows 250,000 or so clones, with approximately 90% occurring only once. The sequenced sample consisted of PBMCs or T cells enriched from blood (not recorded which). Every receptor here comes from a man aged 40-49 years who had recovered from COVID-19. The CDR3 runs from the conserved cysteine through the conserved F or W. D genes are given only for firm matches. Clone size is given for some rows only: seen once, a few or many times, or a class if the clone is expanded.

cdr3_nt: TGTGCCAGCAGCTTAGGCGGCTTATACACTGAAGCTTTCTTT
cdr3_aa: CASSLGGLYTEAFF
d_call: -
j_call: TRBJ1-1
clone_size: -
v_call: TRBV7-9

cdr3_nt: TGTGCCAGCAGCCAAGCAGTTGGGAGGAGGACTAGCGGGATAACAGATACGCAGTATTTT
cdr3_aa: CASSQAVGRRTSGITDTQYF
d_call: TRBD2
j_call: TRBJ2-3
clone_size: -
v_call: TRBV3-1/TRBV3-2

cdr3_nt: TGCAGCGCCCTCCTGCGTAGCGGACGGATGAACACTGAAGCTTTCTTT
cdr3_aa: CSALLRSGRMNTEAFF
d_call: -
j_call: TRBJ1-1
clone_size: -
v_call: TRBV29-1

cdr3_nt: TGTGCTAGTGGTTTGTCAGGGAACACTGAAGCTTTCTTT
cdr3_aa: CASGLSGNTEAFF
d_call: -
j_call: TRBJ1-1
clone_size: -
v_call: TRBV12-5

cdr3_nt: TGTGCCAGCAGCCAACCCCCAGGGGGCTATGGCTACACCTTC
cdr3_aa: CASSQPPGGYGYTF
d_call: TRBD1
j_call: TRBJ1-2
clone_size: few
v_call: TRBV3-1/TRBV3-2

cdr3_nt: TGTGCCATCAGTGATAGAAGTGGTAGCGGAGCCTACGAGCAGTACTTC
cdr3_aa: CAISDRSGSGAYEQYF
d_call: -
j_call: TRBJ2-7
clone_size: -
v_call: TRBV10-3

cdr3_nt: TGCGCCAGCAGCCCCATCGACAGGGGGGAGACCCAGTACTTC
cdr3_aa: CASSPIDRGETQYF
d_call: TRBD1
j_call: TRBJ2-5
clone_size: -
v_call: TRBV4-1

cdr3_nt: TGCGCCAGCAGCTTGGATAGCGGGAGAGAGACCCAGTACTTC
cdr3_aa: CASSLDSGRETQYF
d_call: TRBD2
j_call: TRBJ2-5
clone_size: -
v_call: TRBV5-1

cdr3_nt: TGTGCCAGGACTCTCGGGACAAACAAGGAACCCCTCCACTTT
cdr3_aa: CARTLGTNKEPLHF
d_call: -
j_call: TRBJ1-6
clone_size: few
v_call: TRBV19

cdr3_nt: TGTGCCAGCAGTTCTCGGCTAGCGGGTAGCACAGATACGCAGTATTTT
cdr3_aa: CASSSRLAGSTDTQYF
d_call: TRBD2
j_call: TRBJ2-3
clone_size: -
v_call: TRBV27

cdr3_nt: TGTGCCAGCAGCCAAGAAGTGGGAGGGCCCTTGCATGAGCAGTTCTTC
cdr3_aa: CASSQEVGGPLHEQFF
d_call: TRBD2
j_call: TRBJ2-1
clone_size: -
v_call: TRBV14

cdr3_nt: TGCAGCGTAGGGACAGGGAGGGACTATGGCTACACCTTC
cdr3_aa: CSVGTGRDYGYTF
d_call: TRBD1
j_call: TRBJ1-2
clone_size: -
v_call: TRBV29-1

cdr3_nt: TGTGCCAGCAGCGATGGGGACAGCGGTGAAAAACTGTTTTTT
cdr3_aa: CASSDGDSGEKLFF
d_call: TRBD1
j_call: TRBJ1-4
clone_size: -
v_call: TRBV25-1

cdr3_nt: TGTGCCAGCAGTTACAGCAGCCCCACTGAAGCTTTCTTT
cdr3_aa: CASSYSSPTEAFF
d_call: -
j_call: TRBJ1-1
clone_size: -
v_call: TRBV12-3/TRBV12-4

cdr3_nt: TGCAGTGCTAGTCCGGACAGAAGAAATCAGCCCCAGCATTTT
cdr3_aa: CSASPDRRNQPQHF
d_call: -
j_call: TRBJ1-5
clone_size: -
v_call: TRBV20-1

cdr3_nt: TGTGCCAGCTCACCTTCATTGAGCTCCTACGAGCAGTACTTC
cdr3_aa: CASSPSLSSYEQYF
d_call: -
j_call: TRBJ2-7
clone_size: -
v_call: TRBV18

cdr3_nt: TGTGCCAGTAGCAAAAGGGGAGGGCAGGGGGCCCTTCAGCCCCAGCATTTT
cdr3_aa: CASSKRGGQGALQPQHF
d_call: TRBD1
j_call: TRBJ1-5
clone_size: -
v_call: TRBV19

cdr3_nt: TGTGCCAGCACCACCCCAGGGACTGGAAACACCATATATTTT
cdr3_aa: CASTTPGTGNTIYF
d_call: -
j_call: TRBJ1-3
clone_size: -
v_call: TRBV25-1

cdr3_nt: TGCGCCAGCAGCTTAAGGCCCACAGAATACACAGATACGCAGTATTTT
cdr3_aa: CASSLRPTEYTDTQYF
d_call: -
j_call: TRBJ2-3
clone_size: -
v_call: TRBV5-1

cdr3_nt: TGTGCCAGCAGTTTTTTCCTAGCGGACCCCTACGAGCAGTACTTC
cdr3_aa: CASSFFLADPYEQYF
d_call: TRBD2
j_call: TRBJ2-7
clone_size: -
v_call: TRBV27

cdr3_nt: TGTGCCAGAACCCTACCTTCAAACTTCGCTGTCGGCGAGGGGGGGCGACGTACTGAAGCTTTCTTT
cdr3_aa: CARTLPSNFAVGEGGRRTEAFF
d_call: -
j_call: TRBJ1-1
clone_size: -
v_call: TRBV2

cdr3_nt: TGTGCCAGTCGGGACAGGGCGAATCAGCCCCAGCATTTT
cdr3_aa: CASRDRANQPQHF
d_call: TRBD1
j_call: TRBJ1-5
clone_size: -
v_call: TRBV6-5

cdr3_nt: TGTGCCAGCAGTTTCAGCGGGAATTACGAGCAGTACTTC
cdr3_aa: CASSFSGNYEQYF
d_call: TRBD2
j_call: TRBJ2-7
clone_size: -
v_call: TRBV12-3/TRBV12-4

cdr3_nt: TGTGCCAGCTCACCACCGACTACAGGGGAGCTGTTTTTT
cdr3_aa: CASSPPTTGELFF
d_call: -
j_call: TRBJ2-2
clone_size: -
v_call: TRBV18

cdr3_nt: TGCAGCGTTGAAACGGGACAGTTCTACAATGAGCAGTTCTTC
cdr3_aa: CSVETGQFYNEQFF
d_call: TRBD1
j_call: TRBJ2-1
clone_size: -
v_call: TRBV29-1

cdr3_nt: TGTGCCAGCAGTTTAGCGGGAGTTGCCAACGAGCAGTACTTC
cdr3_aa: CASSLAGVANEQYF
d_call: TRBD2
j_call: TRBJ2-7
clone_size: -
v_call: TRBV11-2